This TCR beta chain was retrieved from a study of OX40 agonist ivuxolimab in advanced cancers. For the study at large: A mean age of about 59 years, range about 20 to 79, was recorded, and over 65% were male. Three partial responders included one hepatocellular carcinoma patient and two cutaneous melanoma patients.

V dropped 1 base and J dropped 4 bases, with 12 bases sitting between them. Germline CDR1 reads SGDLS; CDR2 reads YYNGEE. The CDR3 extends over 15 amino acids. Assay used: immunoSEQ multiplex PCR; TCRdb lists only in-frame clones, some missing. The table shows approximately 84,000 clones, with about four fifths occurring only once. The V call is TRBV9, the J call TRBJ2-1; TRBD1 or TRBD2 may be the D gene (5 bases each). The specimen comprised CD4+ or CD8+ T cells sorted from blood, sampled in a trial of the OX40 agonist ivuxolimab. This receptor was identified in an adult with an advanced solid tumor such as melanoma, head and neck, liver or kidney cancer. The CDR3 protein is CASSVSPGRYNEQFF. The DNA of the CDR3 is TGTGCCAGCAGCGTATCGCCGGGGCGGTACAATGAGCAGTTCTTC. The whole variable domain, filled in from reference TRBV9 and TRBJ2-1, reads DSGVTQTPKHLITATGQRVTLRCSPRSGDLSVYWYQQSLDQGLQFLIQYYNGEERAKGNILERFSAQQFPDLHSELNLSSLELGDSALYFCASSVSPGRYNEQFFGPGTRLTVL.